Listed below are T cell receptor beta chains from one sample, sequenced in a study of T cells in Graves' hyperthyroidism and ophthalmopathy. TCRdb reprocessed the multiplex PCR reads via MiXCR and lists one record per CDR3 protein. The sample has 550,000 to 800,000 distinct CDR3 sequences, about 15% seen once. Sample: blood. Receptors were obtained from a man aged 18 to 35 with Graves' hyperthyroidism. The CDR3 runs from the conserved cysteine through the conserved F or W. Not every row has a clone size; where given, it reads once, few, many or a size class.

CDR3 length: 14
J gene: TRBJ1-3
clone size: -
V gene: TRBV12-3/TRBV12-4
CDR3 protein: CASSLRGVGNTIYF

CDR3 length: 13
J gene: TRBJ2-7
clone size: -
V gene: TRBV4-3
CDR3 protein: CASSQEGAYEQYF

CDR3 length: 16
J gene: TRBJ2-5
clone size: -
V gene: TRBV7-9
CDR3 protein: CASSRSEGQWGTTQYF

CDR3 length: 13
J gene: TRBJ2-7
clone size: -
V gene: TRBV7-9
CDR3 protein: CASSTYRGPEQYF

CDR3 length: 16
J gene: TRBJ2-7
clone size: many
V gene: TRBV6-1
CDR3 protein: CASSERVAGASYEQYF

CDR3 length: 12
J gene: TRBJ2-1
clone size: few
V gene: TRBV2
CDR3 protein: CAEDRGYNEQFF

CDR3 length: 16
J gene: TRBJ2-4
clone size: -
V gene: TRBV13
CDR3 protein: CASSFSDMGSRNIQYF

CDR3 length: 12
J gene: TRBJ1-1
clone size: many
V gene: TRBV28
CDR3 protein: CASSISRTEAFF

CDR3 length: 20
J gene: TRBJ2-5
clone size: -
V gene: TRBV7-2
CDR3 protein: CASSFRAGGLLLPRQETQYF

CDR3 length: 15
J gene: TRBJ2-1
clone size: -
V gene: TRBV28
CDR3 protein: CASSYQPGGPYEQFF

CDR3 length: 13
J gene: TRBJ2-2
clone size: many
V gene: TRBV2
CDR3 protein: CASRIENTGELFF

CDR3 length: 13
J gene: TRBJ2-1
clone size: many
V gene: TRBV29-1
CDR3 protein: CSVEDTSYNEQFF

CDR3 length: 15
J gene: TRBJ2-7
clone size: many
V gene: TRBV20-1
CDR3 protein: CSARDPGTGFYEQYF

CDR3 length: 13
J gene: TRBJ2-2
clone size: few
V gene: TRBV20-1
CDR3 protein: CSARAGWGGELFF

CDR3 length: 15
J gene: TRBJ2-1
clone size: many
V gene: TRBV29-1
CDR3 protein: CSAKGSASSYNEQFF

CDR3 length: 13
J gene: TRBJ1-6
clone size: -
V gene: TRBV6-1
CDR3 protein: CASRPTYNSPLHF

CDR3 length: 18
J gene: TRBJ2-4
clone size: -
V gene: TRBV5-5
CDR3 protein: CASSFRDRDVTAKNIQYF

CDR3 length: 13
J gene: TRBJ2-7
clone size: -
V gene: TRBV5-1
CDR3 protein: CASRTVGTYEQYF

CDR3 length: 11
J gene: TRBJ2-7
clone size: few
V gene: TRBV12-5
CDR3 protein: CASGLGPGQYF

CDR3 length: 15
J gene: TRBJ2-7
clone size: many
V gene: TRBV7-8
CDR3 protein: CASSLWREGRFEQYF

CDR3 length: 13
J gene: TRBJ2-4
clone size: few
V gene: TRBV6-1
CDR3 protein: CASTVGAKNIQYF

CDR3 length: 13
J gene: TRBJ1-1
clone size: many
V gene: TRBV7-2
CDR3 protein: CASSSWVNTEAFF

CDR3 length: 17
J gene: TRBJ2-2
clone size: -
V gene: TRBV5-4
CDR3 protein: CASSLEWPGGSTGELFF

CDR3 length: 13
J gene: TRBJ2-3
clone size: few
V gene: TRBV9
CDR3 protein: CASSAASTDTQYF

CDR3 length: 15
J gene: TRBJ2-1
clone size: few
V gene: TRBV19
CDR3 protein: CASSWRGLSYNEQFF

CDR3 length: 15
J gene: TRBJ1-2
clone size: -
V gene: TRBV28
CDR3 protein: CASTSFGGGSGGYTF

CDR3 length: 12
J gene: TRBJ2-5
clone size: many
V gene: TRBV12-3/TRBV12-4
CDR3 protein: CASSPERETQYF

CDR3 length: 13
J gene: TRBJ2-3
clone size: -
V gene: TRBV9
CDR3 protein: CASSWGGKDTQYF

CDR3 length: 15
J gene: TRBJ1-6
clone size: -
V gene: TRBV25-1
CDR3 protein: CASSEGGSYNSPLHF

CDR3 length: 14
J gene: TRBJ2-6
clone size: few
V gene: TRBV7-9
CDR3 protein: CASSLPRTVNVLTF

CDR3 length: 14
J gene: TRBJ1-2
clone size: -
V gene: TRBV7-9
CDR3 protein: CASSLDSPNYGYTF

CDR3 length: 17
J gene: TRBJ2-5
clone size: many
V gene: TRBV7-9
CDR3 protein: CASSPGTSGILGETQYF

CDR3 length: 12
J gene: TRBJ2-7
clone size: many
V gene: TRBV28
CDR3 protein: CASSLPGLEQYF

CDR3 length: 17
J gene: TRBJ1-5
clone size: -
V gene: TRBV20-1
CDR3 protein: CSATTRGGRDSNQPQHF

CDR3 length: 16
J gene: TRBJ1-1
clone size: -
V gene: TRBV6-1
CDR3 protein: CASSEGTLIMNTEAFF

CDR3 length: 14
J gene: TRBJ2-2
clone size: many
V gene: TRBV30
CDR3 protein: CAWSVGVYAGELFF

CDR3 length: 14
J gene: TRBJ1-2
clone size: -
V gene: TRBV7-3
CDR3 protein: CASSFRDRENGYTF

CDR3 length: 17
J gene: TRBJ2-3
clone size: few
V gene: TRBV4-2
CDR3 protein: CASSQDLGGLSTDTQYF

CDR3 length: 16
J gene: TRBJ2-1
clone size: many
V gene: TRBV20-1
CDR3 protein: CSAPGVSGSSYNEQFF

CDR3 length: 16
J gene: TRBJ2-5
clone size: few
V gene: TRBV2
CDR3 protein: CASSDSGTGFQETQYF

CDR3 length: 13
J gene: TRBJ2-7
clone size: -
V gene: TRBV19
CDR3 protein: CASSIRGYYEQYF

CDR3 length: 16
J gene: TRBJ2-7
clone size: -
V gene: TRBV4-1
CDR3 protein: CASSPSKTGMFYEQYF

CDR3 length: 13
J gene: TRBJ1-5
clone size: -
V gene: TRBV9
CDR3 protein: CASRSGTPGPQHF

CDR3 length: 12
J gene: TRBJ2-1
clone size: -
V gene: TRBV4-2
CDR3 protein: CASSPERTEQFF

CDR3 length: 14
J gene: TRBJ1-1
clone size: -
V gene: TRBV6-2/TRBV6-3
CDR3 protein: CASSYSWSRTEAFF

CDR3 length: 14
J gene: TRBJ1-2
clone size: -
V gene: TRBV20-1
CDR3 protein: CSARDARSRDGYTF

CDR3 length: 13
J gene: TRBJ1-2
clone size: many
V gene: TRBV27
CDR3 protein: CASRPSGVSGYTF

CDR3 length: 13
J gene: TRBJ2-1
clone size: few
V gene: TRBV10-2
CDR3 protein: CASSEISPNEQFF

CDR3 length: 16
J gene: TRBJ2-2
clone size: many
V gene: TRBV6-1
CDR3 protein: CASRILAGGPHGELFF

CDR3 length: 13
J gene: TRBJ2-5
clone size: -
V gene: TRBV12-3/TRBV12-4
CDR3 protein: CASSLAEAETQYF

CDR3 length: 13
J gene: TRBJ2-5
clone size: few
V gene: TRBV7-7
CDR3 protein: CASSLEFAETQYF

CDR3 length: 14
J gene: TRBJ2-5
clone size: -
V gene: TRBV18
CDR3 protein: CASSPLQGGETQYF

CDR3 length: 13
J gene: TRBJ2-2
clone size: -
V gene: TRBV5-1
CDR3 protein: CASSRTGTRELFF

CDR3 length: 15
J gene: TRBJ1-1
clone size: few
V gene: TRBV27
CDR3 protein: CASSPWDTGNTEAFF

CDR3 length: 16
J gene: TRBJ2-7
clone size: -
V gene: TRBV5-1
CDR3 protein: CASSKLAGPASYEQYF